This T cell receptor (beta chain) was profiled in a study of Tregs in tolerant kidney transplant recipients. Study-wide findings and caveats: Tolerant patients' donor-specific Tregs expanded beyond overall Tregs, suggesting antigen-driven growth.

TCRdb keeps only in-frame clones here, not all; method: immunoSEQ multiplex PCR. The sample has roughly 70,000 clones, around 87% seen once. About this clone: The antigen is undetermined. An end of the junction does not agree with germline; a read error may underlie this.

Related graft donors supplied nonmyeloablative bone marrow transplants, and mixed chimerism was transient. This sequence originates from a human patient who received a combined kidney and bone marrow transplant. Some T cells may be the graft donor's. The source material was CD4+ T cells from blood (PBMCs), sampled 6 months after the transplant.

The CDR3 region is CANSVEGWGGIDTQYF. CDR3 DNA sequence: TGTGCCAACAGCGTAGAGGGGTGGGGGGGCATAGATACGCAGTATTTT. This chain uses TRBV9 with TRBJ2-3; maybe TRBD2 (7 bases). The CDR3 runs to 16 residues. Germline CDR1 is SGDLS and CDR2 is YYNGEE.